This T cell receptor beta chain stems from a study of cytomegalovirus exposure and HLA in healthy donors. Clones were read by immunoSEQ multiplex PCR, and TCRdb kept only the in-frame ones, dropping some. The sample includes 60,000 to 85,000 clones, nearly 96% of them seen just once. Study-wide results and caveats: Cytomegalovirus-associated TCR beta chains were listed, numbering over 150.

As to this clone: The antigen is unknown.

This receptor was identified in a woman under 30 in good health and CMV-seropositive. The specimen was PBMCs.

CDR3 nucleotides: TGTGCCAGCAGCCCTGCAGGGGGTTCCCATCAGCCCCAGCATTTT. Amino acid sequence: CASSPAGGSHQPQHF. The gene calls are TRBV6-1 and TRBJ1-5; 7 positions agree with TRBD1. V gave up 6 bases and J gave up 5 bases; unmatched junction bases: 10. CDR3 length: 15 residues. The germline V gene has CDR1 MNHNS and CDR2 SASEGT.